These T cell receptor beta chains were read from a single sample in a study of beta chain features in type 1 diabetes. Method: immunoSEQ multiplex PCR; TCRdb's copy keeps in-frame clones and lacks some. The data hold around 280,000 clones, with about 8.5% observed a single time. Sequencing input: central memory CD4+ T cells from blood. These receptors were obtained from a woman between 18 and 29 years old in good health. Each CDR3 is given with its conserved first and last residue. D genes are given only for firm matches. Not all rows give a size; the values are once, few, many and, for expanded clones, a class.

v_call,d_call,clone_size,j_call,cdr3_nt,cdr3_aa
TRBV6-5,TRBD1,-,TRBJ1-6,TGTGCCATCAGGGACAGGGGAAATAATTCACCCCTCCACTTT,CAIRDRGNNSPLHF
TRBV7-9,-,few,TRBJ1-3,TGTGCCAGCAGCTTAGCGGTTCAGTGGACCTCTGGAAACACCATATATTTT,CASSLAVQWTSGNTIYF
TRBV7-8,TRBD1,few,TRBJ1-2,TGTGCCAGCAGCTTAGCCACAGGGGTAAAAGGTGGCTACACCTTC,CASSLATGVKGGYTF
TRBV5-4,-,-,TRBJ2-5,TGTGCCAGCAGCTTGGCACAGGGCGGGAGAGAGACCCAGTACTTC,CASSLAQGGRETQYF
TRBV5-4,TRBD1,few,TRBJ1-3,TGTGCCAGCAGCCCCTCACGACAGGGCTCTGGAAACACCATATATTTT,CASSPSRQGSGNTIYF
TRBV6-4,TRBD1,few,TRBJ1-1,TGTGCCAGCAGTGAGACAGGGGTTGACACTGAAGCTTTCTTT,CASSETGVDTEAFF
TRBV6-5,-,few,TRBJ2-1,TGTGCCAGCACCGACAGCCTCAATGAGCAGTTCTTC,CASTDSLNEQFF
TRBV4-3,-,few,TRBJ2-7,TGCGCCAGCAGCCGAACGGGACTCGCCTACGAGCAGTACTTC,CASSRTGLAYEQYF
TRBV7-9,TRBD1,-,TRBJ2-3,TGTGCCAGCAGCTTGGAGACAGGGAGAGTTACAGATACGCAGTATTTT,CASSLETGRVTDTQYF
TRBV7-2,TRBD2,few,TRBJ2-5,TGTGCCAGCAGCTTAGCGGGACAGCCCTCCGATAGCGGGAGGATTGAAGAGACCCAGTACTTC,CASSLAGQPSDSGRIEETQYF
TRBV2,-,many,TRBJ2-6,TGTGCCAGCAGTGATTTCTCTGGGGCCAACGTCCTGACTTTC,CASSDFSGANVLTF
TRBV25-1,-,-,TRBJ1-5,TGTGCCAGCAGTTACTCCGGGACCCCCAATCAGCCCCAGCATTTT,CASSYSGTPNQPQHF
TRBV7-9,TRBD2,many,TRBJ2-1,TGTGCCAGCAGCAGACTAGCGGGAGATGACAATGAGCAGTTCTTC,CASSRLAGDDNEQFF
TRBV19,-,few,TRBJ1-3,TGTGCCAGCACAATTCAACACAGGGCAGACACCATATATTTT,CASTIQHRADTIYF
TRBV15,TRBD2,-,TRBJ2-7,TGTGCCACCAGCAGGGGCTGGGGACTAGCGCTTACCTACGAGCAGTACTTC,CATSRGWGLALTYEQYF
TRBV25-1,-,few,TRBJ1-1,TGTGCCAGCAGTGGTCGTAGCCTAAACACTGAAGCTTTCTTT,CASSGRSLNTEAFF
TRBV7-8,-,-,TRBJ2-3,TGTGCCAGCAGCTTCGTCCGGGAGTCGCAGTATTTT,CASSFVRESQYF
TRBV7-2,-,many,TRBJ1-3,TGTGCCAGCAGCTTAGGGCAGACGGGCTCTGGAAACACCATATATTTT,CASSLGQTGSGNTIYF
TRBV14,-,-,TRBJ1-4,TGTGCCAGCAGTCGAGCAAGACAGGAACTGTTTTTT,CASSRARQELFF
TRBV4-2,-,-,TRBJ1-2,TGTGCCAGCAGCCAGAGTGACAGTCCTTCCATCTCTTATGGCTACACCTTC,CASSQSDSPSISYGYTF
TRBV28,TRBD1,-,TRBJ1-2,TGTGCCAGCAGTGCCGGACAGGGCGATGGCTACACCTTC,CASSAGQGDGYTF
TRBV29-1,TRBD1,few,TRBJ1-5,TGCAGCGTCGTTGGGACAGGGACCGGCAATCAGCCCCAGCATTTT,CSVVGTGTGNQPQHF
TRBV7-7,-,many,TRBJ2-2,TGTGCTAGCAGCCTAGGACCAACCGGGGAGCTGTTTTTT,CASSLGPTGELFF
TRBV11-3,-,-,TRBJ2-3,TGTGCCAGCAGCCCTCCCGGGGGAGATACGCAGTATTTT,CASSPPGGDTQYF
TRBV15,-,few,TRBJ2-5,TGTGCCACCAGCAGAGGTGGCAGTAGATGGGAGACCCAGTACTTC,CATSRGGSRWETQYF
TRBV7-2,-,many,TRBJ2-5,TGTGCCAGCAGCCCCCGAGGGGGGAGGGAGACCCAGTACTTC,CASSPRGGRETQYF
TRBV29-1,TRBD1,-,TRBJ1-3,TGCAGCGTTAGGACAGGGGGCTCTGGAAACACCATATATTTT,CSVRTGGSGNTIYF
TRBV7-8,-,-,TRBJ2-1,TGTGCCAGCAGCGATCCTTCCTACAATGAGCAGTTCTTC,CASSDPSYNEQFF
TRBV5-6,-,many,TRBJ2-3,TGTGCCAGCAGCTTGGGTACATCAGATACGCAGTATTTT,CASSLGTSDTQYF
TRBV2,TRBD1,-,TRBJ1-1,TGTGCCAGCAGCACTGGGACAGGGGGGACTGAAGCTTTCTTT,CASSTGTGGTEAFF
TRBV7-9,-,-,TRBJ2-7,TGTGCCAGCAGCCCGGCGCAGGGAAAGCGCGAGCAGTACTTC,CASSPAQGKREQYF
TRBV20-1,-,few,TRBJ2-3,TGCAGTGCTAGTAGAACAGATACGCAGTATTTT,CSASRTDTQYF
TRBV7-2,-,-,TRBJ2-2,TGTGCCAGCGGGAGTCGGGCCGGGGAGCTGTTTTTT,CASGSRAGELFF
TRBV5-1,TRBD1,few,TRBJ2-5,TGCGCCAGCAGCCCAGGACAGGGAGGAGAGACCCAGTACTTC,CASSPGQGGETQYF
TRBV11-2,TRBD1,-,TRBJ2-2,TGTGCCAGCAGCTTTGGTACAGGGGACGGGGAGCTGTTTTTT,CASSFGTGDGELFF
TRBV10-3,TRBD1,many,TRBJ2-3,TGTGCCATCAGTGAGGGACAGGGCGGCACAGATACGCAGTATTTT,CAISEGQGGTDTQYF
TRBV5-6,TRBD1,-,TRBJ1-4,TGTGCCAGCAGCTCCCCGGGACAGGTTGAAAAACTGTTTTTT,CASSSPGQVEKLFF
TRBV4-3,-,few,TRBJ2-4,TGCGCCAGCAGCCAAGACAGCCGGAAACAAAACATTCAGTACTTC,CASSQDSRKQNIQYF
TRBV18,-,few,TRBJ2-3,TGTGCCAGCTCACCACAAGGGCTGCATACGCAGTATTTT,CASSPQGLHTQYF
TRBV18,-,few,TRBJ2-1,TGTGCCAGCTCACCAGATCCCCGCGGTGAGCAGTTCTTC,CASSPDPRGEQFF
TRBV6-1,-,-,TRBJ1-1,TGTGCCAGCAGTGCGACAGGACCTGGAACTGAAGCTTTCTTT,CASSATGPGTEAFF